One sample yielded the 21 T cell receptor beta chains listed below, sequenced in a study of CXCR3-negative and CXCR3-positive naive CD8 T cells. Libraries of TRB cDNA were made by 5' RACE and carried UMIs. Reprocessing the 5' RACE reads, TCRdb reports a single entry for every CDR3 protein and omits DNA. This table holds 100,000 to 150,000 distinct CDR3 sequences. The sequencing sample was made of naive CXCR3- CD8+ T cells from blood. Subset here: CD45RO-CCR7+CD27+CD95- naive CD8+ T cells lacking CXCR3 (TNR3-). The receptors were sampled from a human donor in good health. Some clones in this sample may be carry-over from other donors' samples.

The CDR3 loop is CASSSALSSYNEQFF. The rearrangement uses TRBV27 and TRBJ2-1; TCRdb picks TRBD2, but there is no DNA to check that call. Germline V gene lookup returns CDR1 MNHEY and CDR2 SMNVEV (reference sequence). The CDR3 consists of 15 residues.

The chain links TRBV5-1 to TRBJ2-7; TCRdb designates TRBD2, a call that cannot be tested without DNA. The CDR3 contains 15 residues. Germline V gene lookup returns CDR1 SGHRS and CDR2 YFSETQ. CDR3 sequence: CASSLHGTSPYEQYF.

The chain links TRBV5-4 to TRBJ2-7. CDR1 and CDR2 from the germline V gene are SGHNT and YYREEE (reference sequence). The CDR3 loop spans 13 amino acids. CDR3 sequence: CASSSQGSYEQYF. Combining the CDR3 with reference TRBV5-4 and TRBJ2-7 gives the whole variable domain ETGVTQSPTHLIKTRGQQVTLRCSSQSGHNTVSWYQQALGQGPQFIFQYYREEENGRGNFPPRFSGLQFPNYSSELNVNALELDDSALYLCASSSQGSYEQYFGPGTRLTVT.

This rearrangement joins TRBV4-2 to TRBJ1-2; TCRdb's D call of TRBD1 is untestable without DNA. The germline CDR1 and CDR2 sequences are LGHNA and YNFKEQ. The CDR3 length is 16 residues. CDR3 loop: CASSQPPMGGNYGYTF.

The rearrangement links TRBV3-1 to TRBJ2-5; TCRdb picks TRBD2, but there is no DNA to check that call. The germline V gene encodes CDR1 LGHDT and CDR2 YNNKEL (reference sequence). The CDR3 totals 14 residues. This CDR3 reads CASSRRAPRETQYF.

The V call is TRBV12-3 or TRBV12-4, the J call TRBJ1-1; TCRdb indicates TRBD1, and absent DNA this call remains unverified. The CDR3 loop spans 14 amino acids. CDR3 loop: CASSRTGESTEAFF.

The CDR3 protein is CASSTRTRSLFGQPQHF. V usage is TRBV28 and J usage is TRBJ1-5; the TRBD1 assignment by TCRdb is unverifiable without DNA. Germline assignment: CDR1 MDHEN and CDR2 SYDVKM. The CDR3 is 17 residues long.

V usage is TRBV5-6 and J usage is TRBJ2-7; there is no DNA to check the TCRdb D call of TRBD1. The CDR3 runs 14 residues. Germline V gene lookup returns CDR1 SGHDT and CDR2 YYEEEE. CDR3 amino acids: CASSFGTGVYEQYF.

V is TRBV7-6 and J is TRBJ2-1. The germline CDR1 and CDR2 sequences are SGHVS and FNYEAQ. CDR3 length: 13 residues. The CDR3: CASSLSGHNEQFF.

The chain is built from TRBV13 and TRBJ1-1; with no DNA, the TCRdb D assignment of TRBD1 cannot be verified. The CDR3 spans 15 residues. Germline V CDR1 and CDR2: PRHDT, FYEKMQ (reference sequence). The CDR3 reads CASSPQTGVNTEAFF.

The chain has TRBV29-1 and TRBJ2-7. The CDR3 has 12 amino acids. Germline-derived CDR1 and CDR2 are SQVTM and ANQGSEA. This chain's CDR3 is CSVTTTMREQYF.

The chain combines TRBV19 with TRBJ2-7; TCRdb's D gene call, TRBD2, goes unchecked for lack of DNA. In germline, CDR1 is LNHDA, CDR2 SQIVND (reference sequence). The CDR3 has 14 amino acids. This CDR3 is CASSIASGSYEQYF. Based on the CDR3 plus reference TRBV19 and TRBJ2-7, the full variable domain is DGGITQSPKYLFRKEGQNVTLSCEQNLNHDAMYWYRQDPGQGLRLIYYSQIVNDFQKGDIAEGYSVSREKKESFPLTVTSAQKNPTAFYLCASSIASGSYEQYFGPGTRLTVT.

This rearrangement joins TRBV7-2 to TRBJ2-1; TCRdb's D call of TRBD2 is untestable without DNA. Germline assignment: CDR1 SGHTA and CDR2 FQGNSA. This CDR3 contains 13 residues. CDR3 sequence reads: CASSGLVSGEQFF. The full variable domain, in which reference TRBV7-2 and TRBJ2-1 provide the parts outside the CDR3, is GAGVSQSPSNKVTEKGKDVELRCDPISGHTALYWYRQSLGQGLEFLIYFQGNSAPDKSGLPSDRFSAERTGGSVSTLTIQRTQQEDSAVYLCASSGLVSGEQFFGPGTRLTVL.

This sequence joins TRBV29-1 and TRBJ1-2; the D call from TCRdb, TRBD1, cannot be confirmed without DNA. From germline, CDR1 is SQVTM and CDR2 ANQGSEA. The CDR3 loop spans 11 amino acids. The CDR3: CSVVYEGGYTF.

CDR3 residues: CSATEPQGIVNEQFF. The chain uses TRBV29-1 and TRBJ2-1; TCRdb selects TRBD1, and the lack of DNA leaves this call unchecked. This CDR3 is 15 amino acids long. Per germline, CDR1 SQVTM and CDR2 ANQGSEA.

The V gene is TRBV20-1, the J gene TRBJ2-1; without DNA, the TCRdb call of TRBD2 cannot be checked. The CDR3 spans 17 residues. Germline CDR1 reads DFQATT; CDR2 reads SNEGSKA (reference sequence). CDR3 protein: CSALQISGSRHSGEQFF.

The chain couples TRBV7-2 to TRBJ2-7; TCRdb reports TRBD2, a call that lacks DNA to check it against. Germline V gene data show CDR1 as SGHTA and CDR2 as FQGNSA. The length of the CDR3 is 15 residues. This chain's CDR3 is CASSPLAGSSYEQYF.

V is TRBV7-9 and J is TRBJ2-1. This CDR3 is built from 12 residues. Germline V CDR1 and CDR2: SEHNR, FQNEAQ (reference sequence). The CDR3 region is CASSSYGNEQFF.

The chain links TRBV28 to TRBJ2-1; TCRdb's D call, TRBD1, is unchecked because there is no DNA. The CDR3 contains 13 residues. In germline, CDR1 is MDHEN, CDR2 SYDVKM. The CDR3 region is CASRSRGINEQFF.

V gene TRBV13 combines with J gene TRBJ2-1; TCRdb's D call, TRBD2, is unchecked because there is no DNA. Germline CDR1 and CDR2: PRHDT and FYEKMQ (reference sequence). This CDR3 spans 15 amino acids. CDR3 loop: CASSSPDFGWDEQFF.

The gene calls are TRBV6-2 or TRBV6-3 and TRBJ2-5; the D call of TRBD1 rests on TCRdb alone, since no DNA is present to check it. CDR3 length: 16 residues. Per germline, CDR1 MNHEY and CDR2 SVGEGT. CDR3 amino acids: CASSYSADRLQETQYF.